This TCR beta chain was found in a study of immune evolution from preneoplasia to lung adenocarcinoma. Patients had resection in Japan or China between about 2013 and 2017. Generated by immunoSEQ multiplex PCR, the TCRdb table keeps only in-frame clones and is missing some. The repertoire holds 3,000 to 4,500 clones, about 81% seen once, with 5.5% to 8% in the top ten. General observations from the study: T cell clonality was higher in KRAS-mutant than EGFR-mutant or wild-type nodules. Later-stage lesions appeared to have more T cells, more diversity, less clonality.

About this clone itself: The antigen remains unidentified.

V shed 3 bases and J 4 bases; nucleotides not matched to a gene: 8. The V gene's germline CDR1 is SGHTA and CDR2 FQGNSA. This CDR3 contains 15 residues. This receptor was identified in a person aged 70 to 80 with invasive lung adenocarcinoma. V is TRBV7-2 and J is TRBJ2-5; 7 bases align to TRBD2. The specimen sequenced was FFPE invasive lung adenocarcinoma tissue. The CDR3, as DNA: TGTGCCAGCAGCTTGCGGGAGAGACGACCAGAGACCCAGTACTTC. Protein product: CASSLRERRPETQYF.